One and the same sample provided the 2 T cell receptor beta chains below, sequenced in a study of T cells in Graves' hyperthyroidism and ophthalmopathy. Amplification yielded TCR beta CDR3 regions, with RNA transcripts as the source. An initial round of RT-PCR targeting the TCR CDR3 relied on the HTBI primer set. TCRdb re-derived calls from the multiplex PCR reads in MiXCR, one entry per CDR3 protein. The sample lists approximately 700,000 distinct CDR3 sequences, about a sixth occurring once. Sequencing used blood. Source of these receptors: a man younger than 30 with Graves' hyperthyroidism.

As concerns this clonotype: A read error is possible here, since a much larger clone lies one base away. This chain links TRBV28 with TRBJ1-2; 8 positions match TRBD1. Germline assignment: CDR1 MDHEN and CDR2 SYDVKM. J gave up 4 bases and V 8 bases, and 9 bases lay outside the gene matches. CDR3 length equals 14 residues. CDR3 in DNA: TGTGCCAGCGGTTCCAGGGGGCGCGGCTATGGCTACACCTTC. It is translated as CASGSRGRGYGYTF.

The rearrangement uses TRBV2 and TRBJ2-5; either TRBD1 or TRBD2 may fit D (5 bases each). CDR3 length: 15 residues. Germline CDR1 is SNHLY and CDR2 is FYNNEI. Between the trimmed V and J ends, which lost 6 bases and 6 bases, there was a span of 20 bases. The chain's CDR3 is CASRPSPGPEKTQYF. For the CDR3, the DNA is TGTGCCAGCAGGCCCTCCCCGGGACCCGAAAAGACCCAGTACTTC.